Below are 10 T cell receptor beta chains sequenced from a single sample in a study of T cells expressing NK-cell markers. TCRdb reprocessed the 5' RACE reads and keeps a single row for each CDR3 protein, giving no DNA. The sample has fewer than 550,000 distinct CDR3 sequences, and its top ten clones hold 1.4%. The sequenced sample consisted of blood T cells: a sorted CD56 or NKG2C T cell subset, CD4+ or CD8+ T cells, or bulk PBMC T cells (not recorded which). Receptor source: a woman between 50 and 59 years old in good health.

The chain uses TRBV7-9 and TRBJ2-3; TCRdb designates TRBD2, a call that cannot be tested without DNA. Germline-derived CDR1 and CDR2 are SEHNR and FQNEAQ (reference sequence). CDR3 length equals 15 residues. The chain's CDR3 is CASSFPSGAADTQYF. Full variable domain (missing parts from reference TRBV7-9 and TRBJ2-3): DTGVSQNPRHKITKRGQNVTFRCDPISEHNRLYWYRQTLGQGPEFLTYFQNEAQLEKSRLLSDRFSAERPKGSFSTLEIQRTEQGDSAMYLCASSFPSGAADTQYFGPGTRLTVL.

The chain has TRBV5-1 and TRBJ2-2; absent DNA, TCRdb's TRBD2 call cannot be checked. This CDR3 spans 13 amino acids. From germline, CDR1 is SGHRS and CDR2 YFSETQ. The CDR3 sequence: CATRVWSAGELFF. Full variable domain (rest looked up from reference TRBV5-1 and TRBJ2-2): KAGVTQTPRYLIKTRGQQVTLSCSPISGHRSVSWYQQTPGQGLQFLFEYFSETQRNKGNFPGRFSGRQFSNSRSEMNVSTLELGDSALYLCATRVWSAGELFFGEGSRLTVL.

CDR3 loop: CASSLARGGPGEAFF. V is TRBV7-8 and J is TRBJ1-1. The CDR3 totals 15 residues. Germline assignment: CDR1 SGHVS and CDR2 FQNEAQ.

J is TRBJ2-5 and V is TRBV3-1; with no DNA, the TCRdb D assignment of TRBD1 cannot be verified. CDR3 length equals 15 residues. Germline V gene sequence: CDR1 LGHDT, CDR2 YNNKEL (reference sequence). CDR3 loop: CASRDRGSARETQYF.

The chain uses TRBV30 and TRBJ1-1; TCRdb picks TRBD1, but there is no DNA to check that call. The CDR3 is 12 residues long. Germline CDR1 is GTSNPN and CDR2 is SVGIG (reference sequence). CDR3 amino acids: CARDTMNTEAFF.

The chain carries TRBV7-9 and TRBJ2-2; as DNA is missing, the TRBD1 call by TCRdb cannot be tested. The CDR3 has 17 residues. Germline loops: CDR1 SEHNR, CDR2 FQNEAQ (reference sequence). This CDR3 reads CASSPPSLGRQTGELFF. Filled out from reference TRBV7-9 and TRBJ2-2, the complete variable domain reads DTGVSQNPRHKITKRGQNVTFRCDPISEHNRLYWYRQTLGQGPEFLTYFQNEAQLEKSRLLSDRFSAERPKGSFSTLEIQRTEQGDSAMYLCASSPPSLGRQTGELFFGEGSRLTVL.

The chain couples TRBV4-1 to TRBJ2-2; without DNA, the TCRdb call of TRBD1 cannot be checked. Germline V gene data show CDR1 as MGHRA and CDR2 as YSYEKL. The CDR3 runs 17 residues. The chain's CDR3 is CASSPLGDRGRIGELFF.

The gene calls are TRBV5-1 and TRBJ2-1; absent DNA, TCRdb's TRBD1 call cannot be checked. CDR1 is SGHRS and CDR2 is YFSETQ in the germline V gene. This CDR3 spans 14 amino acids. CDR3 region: CASSLGTGNNEQFF.

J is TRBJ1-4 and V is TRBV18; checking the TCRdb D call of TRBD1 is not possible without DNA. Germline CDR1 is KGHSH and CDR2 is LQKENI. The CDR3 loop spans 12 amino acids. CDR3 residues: CASSDRGEKLFF.

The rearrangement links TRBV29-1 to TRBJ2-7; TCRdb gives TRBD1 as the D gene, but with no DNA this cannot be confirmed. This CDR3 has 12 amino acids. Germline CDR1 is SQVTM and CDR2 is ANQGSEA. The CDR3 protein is CSVAGRSYEQYF.